Shown below are 4 T cell receptor beta chains from a single sample sequenced in a study of tumor-infiltrating lymphocytes in oesophageal squamous cell carcinoma. TCRdb called the PCR reads again in MiXCR, with one record for every CDR3 protein. The table records over 15,000 distinct CDR3 sequences, about 50% of them present only once. Source material: esophageal tumor tissue. These receptors originate from a male donor with esophageal squamous cell carcinoma.

In this sample, this clonotype is medium-sized. This rearrangement joins TRBV7-9 to TRBJ2-7; D may be TRBD2 (5 bases). V was clipped by 1 base and J by 0 bases, with 10 bases between them. The CDR3 is 15 amino acids. Per germline, CDR1 SEHNR and CDR2 FQNEAQ (reference sequence). CDR3 in DNA: TGTGCCAGCAGCTTAGGTCCGGGAAGCTCCTACGAGCAGTACTTC. This sequence encodes CASSLGPGSSYEQYF.

This chain uses TRBV7-3 with TRBJ1-1, with TRBD1 matching 7 bases. V lost 4 bases to trimming and J lost 0 bases; unmatched junction nucleotides: 2. Per the germline V gene, CDR1 is SGHTA and CDR2 is FQGTGA. CDR3 length equals 14 residues. CDR3 bases: TGTGCCAGCAGCTACCAGGGGGTGAACACTGAAGCTTTCTTT. It translates to CASSYQGVNTEAFF.

This clonotype was recorded at least ten times. The chain links TRBV14 to TRBJ2-3, with 12 bases matching TRBD2. CDR3 size: 16 residues. J gave up 3 bases and V 3 bases, and 4 bases lay outside the gene matches. CDR1 is SGHDN, CDR2 FVKESK, per germline. The CDR3 spells CASSQTGTSGTDTQYF. CDR3 in DNA: TGTGCCAGCAGCCAGACCGGGACTAGCGGGACAGATACGCAGTATTTT. The full variable domain, with the rest looked up from reference TRBV14 and TRBJ2-3, is EAGVTQFPSHSVIEKGQTVTLRCDPISGHDNLYWYRRVMGKEIKFLLHFVKESKQDESGMPNNRFLAERTGGTYSTLKVQPAELEDSGVYFCASSQTGTSGTDTQYFGPGTRLTVL.

This clonotype appeared many times. The chain is built from TRBV7-2 and TRBJ2-1, with D unresolved. The DNA end favors TRBJ2-7, so the J call may be wrong. This CDR3 contains 11 residues. The germline V gene has CDR1 SGHTA and CDR2 FQGNSA. The CDR3 here is CASSLSREQYF. In nucleotides, the CDR3 is TGTGCCAGCAGCTTAAGCAGGGAGCAGTACTTC.